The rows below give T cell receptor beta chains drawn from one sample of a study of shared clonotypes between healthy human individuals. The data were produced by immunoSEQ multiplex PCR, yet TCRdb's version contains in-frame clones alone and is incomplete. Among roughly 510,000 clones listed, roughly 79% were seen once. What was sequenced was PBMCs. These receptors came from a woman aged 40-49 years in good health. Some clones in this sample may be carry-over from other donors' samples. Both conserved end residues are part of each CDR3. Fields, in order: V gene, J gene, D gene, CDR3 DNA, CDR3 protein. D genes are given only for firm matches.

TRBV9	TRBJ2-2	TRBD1	TGTGCCAGCAGCGTAAACAGGGGGCGGGACACCGGGGAGCTGTTTTTT	CASSVNRGRDTGELFF
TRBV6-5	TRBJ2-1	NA	TGTGCCAGCAGTCTCCGGGGCCTAGACTACAATGAGCAGTTCTTC	CASSLRGLDYNEQFF
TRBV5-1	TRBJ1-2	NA	TGCGCCAGCAGGGGCAGCAACTATGGCTACACCTTC	CASRGSNYGYTF
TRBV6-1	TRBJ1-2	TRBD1	TGTGCCAGCAGTGCCGACAGGGGTTATGGCTACACCTTC	CASSADRGYGYTF
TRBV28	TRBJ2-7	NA	TGTGCCAGCAGTTTACCCACAGGGTTACGGCAGTACTTC	CASSLPTGLRQYF
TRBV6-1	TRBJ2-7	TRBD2	TGTGCCAGCAGTGCTAGCGGGAGTCTCAACGAGCAGTACTTC	CASSASGSLNEQYF
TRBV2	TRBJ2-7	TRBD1	TGTGCCAGCAGAGATAGGGACAGGGGGCCGGGCGGGAGCTTTTACGAGCAGTACTTC	CASRDRDRGPGGSFYEQYF
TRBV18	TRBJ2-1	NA	TGTGCCAGCTCACCAGTGACTAGGGGGGGCTACAATGAGCAGTTCTTC	CASSPVTRGGYNEQFF
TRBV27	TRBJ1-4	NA	TGTGCCAGCAGTTCTTGGACCGCACCTGAAAAACTGTTTTTT	CASSSWTAPEKLFF
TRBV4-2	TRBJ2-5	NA	TGTGCCAGCAGCCAAGATCGGAGGGGGGACTGGGTACAAGAGACCCAGTACTTC	CASSQDRRGDWVQETQYF